These 15 T cell receptor beta chains came from one sample sequenced in a study of early stage breast cancer tumors. The protocol was immunoSEQ multiplex PCR, while the TCRdb copy is restricted to in-frame clones and leaves out a portion. This sample yields tens of thousands of clones, of which 75% to 95% are seen a single time; less than 5% belongs to the top ten. The specimen sequenced was blood. These receptor sequences come from a person aged 65 to 85 with breast cancer.

The chain uses TRBV7-6 and TRBJ2-2; D possibly corresponds to TRBD1 (6 bases). The V gene's germline CDR1 is SGHVS and CDR2 FNYEAQ. The CDR3 is 15 amino acids. With 2 bases removed from V and 0 bases from J, the gap between germline ends came to 7 bases. In DNA, the CDR3 is TGTGCCAGCAGCTTACGACAGGCGAACACCGGGGAGCTGTTTTTT. Its protein product is CASSLRQANTGELFF.

The V and J genes are TRBV19 and TRBJ2-1; 10 bases map to TRBD2. V lost 4 bases to trimming and J lost 3 bases; unmatched junction nucleotides: 3. This CDR3 comprises 15 residues. Germline V gene data show CDR1 as LNHDA and CDR2 as SQIVND (reference sequence). The DNA of the CDR3 is TGTGCCAGTAGTAGGGCTAGCGGGAGCTACAATGAGCAGTTCTTC. This gives the protein CASSRASGSYNEQFF.

DNA for the CDR3: TGTGCCAGCAGCTTTTCCAAAGCGACAGAACTTTACAATGAGCAGTTCTTC. The encoded protein is CASSFSKATELYNEQFF. The chain is built from TRBV21-1 and TRBJ2-1; no check of the table's D call, TRBD1, against the DNA was made. TRBV21-1 corresponds to a pseudogene. The CDR3 consists of 17 residues.

V usage is TRBV19 and J usage is TRBJ2-3; D might be TRBD1 (6 bases). Germline lookup yields CDR1 LNHDA and CDR2 SQIVND (reference sequence). V lost 5 bases, J lost 3 bases, and 15 bases lay in between. The CDR3 sequence is 15 residues long. CDR3 in amino acids: CASSSPRGRTDTQYF. CDR3 coding DNA: TGTGCCAGTAGTTCCCCCAGGGGAAGAACAGATACGCAGTATTTT.

As DNA, the CDR3 is TGTGCCAGCAGTGAGAGAGTTGGGGGAGGAGAGACCCAGTACTTC. It specifies CASSERVGGGETQYF. V and J are TRBV2 and TRBJ2-5; D possibly corresponds to TRBD2 (6 bases). The CDR3 totals 15 residues. V lost 3 bases and J lost 4, with 15 bases in between. Germline values: CDR1 SNHLY, CDR2 FYNNEI.

The sample holds a few counts of this clone. The chain combines TRBV13 with TRBJ2-7, with D tentatively TRBD2 (6 bases). Germline CDR1 reads PRHDT; CDR2 reads FYEKMQ (reference sequence). The length of the CDR3 is 13 residues. V dropped 5 bases and J dropped 6 bases, with 14 bases sitting between them. CDR3: CASSTGLSGEQYF. In DNA, the CDR3 is TGTGCCAGCAGCACTGGACTATCGGGCGAGCAGTACTTC.

This rearrangement joins TRBV5-4 to TRBJ2-3; TRBD2 agrees at 8 bases. CDR1 SGHNT and CDR2 YYREEE come from the germline V gene (reference sequence). This CDR3 is built from 15 residues. After removal of 4 bases from V and 4 bases from J, the junction contained 8 bases not matched to a gene. The CDR3: CASSPRGLGADTQYF. The CDR3 DNA is TGTGCCAGCAGCCCCAGGGGACTAGGTGCAGATACGCAGTATTTT.

The chain recombines TRBV29-1 with TRBJ2-2, with a weak D call TRBD2 (6 bases). V lost 3 bases, J lost 4 bases, and 12 bases lay in between. The CDR3 covers 14 residues. Germline V gene data show CDR1 as SQVTM and CDR2 as ANQGSEA. The CDR3 DNA reads as TGCAGCGTTGAGGGGGGAGGAGGCACCGGGGAGCTGTTTTTT. This translates into CSVEGGGGTGELFF.

This clone occurred once. The J gene is TRBJ2-3, the V gene TRBV28, with 9 bases lining up with TRBD2. Trimming cost V 6 bases and J 1 base; bases outside gene matches: 5. The CDR3 contains 15 residues. The germline gives CDR1 MDHEN, CDR2 SYDVKM. In nucleotides, the CDR3 is TGTGCCAGCAGAAGACTAGCGGAGGGCACAGATACGCAGTATTTT. Translating it yields CASRRLAEGTDTQYF.

Only one count was recorded for this clone. The chain recombines TRBV7-6 with TRBJ2-1, with unresolved D. The V and J ends lost 5 bases and 0 bases respectively, with 8 bases between them. The length of the CDR3 is 14 residues. The germline V gene has CDR1 SGHVS and CDR2 FNYEAQ. Here the CDR3 reads CASSDKSSYNEQFF. Here the CDR3 DNA reads TGTGCCAGCAGCGATAAGAGCTCCTACAATGAGCAGTTCTTC.

V usage is TRBV19 and J usage is TRBJ2-7; D is unresolved. The germline V and J ends were trimmed by 6 bases and 6 bases, with 18 bases remaining between them. This CDR3 region has 14 residues. Germline loops: CDR1 LNHDA, CDR2 SQIVND (reference sequence). CDR3 DNA sequence: TGTGCCAGTAGGATCGGTCCGGGTTCGGCCGAGCAGTACTTC. This encodes CASRIGPGSAEQYF.

The V and J genes are TRBV5-8 and TRBJ1-6; D gene ambiguous. Trimming took 4 bases from V and 7 from J, leaving 3 bases between them. CDR1 SGHTS and CDR2 YDEGEE come from the germline V gene. The CDR3 is 11 residues long. The CDR3 protein is CASSLNSPLHF. DNA of the CDR3: TGTGCCAGCAGCCTCAATTCACCCCTCCACTTT.

This chain connects TRBV5-1 to TRBJ2-1, with D unresolved. Trimming pared 0 bases from V and 8 bases from J, leaving 18 bases between. This CDR3 contains 16 residues. CDR1 and CDR2 from the germline V gene are SGHRS and YFSETQ. For the CDR3, the DNA is TGCGCCAGCAGCTTGGAAGGTAGCCCGGCGGTCGATGAGCAGTTCTTC. Translation: CASSLEGSPAVDEQFF.

The rearrangement links TRBV30 to TRBJ1-5; TRBD1 agrees at 7 bases. This CDR3 is built from 15 residues. Germline V gene lookup returns CDR1 GTSNPN and CDR2 SVGIG (reference sequence). The V and J ends lost 1 base and 4 bases, in that order; junction bases with no gene match: 7. The CDR3 spells CAWSAGQAINQPQHF. The CDR3 DNA reads as TGTGCCTGGAGTGCAGGACAGGCTATAAATCAGCCCCAGCATTTT.

This clone showed up just a few times. This CDR3 reads CASSIDQEEYEQYF. CDR3 DNA sequence: TGTGCCAGTAGTATAGATCAAGAGGAATACGAGCAGTACTTC. V usage is TRBV19 and J usage is TRBJ2-7; D is ambiguous. The CDR3 has 14 amino acids. Germline values: CDR1 LNHDA, CDR2 SQIVND (reference sequence). Trimming took 0 bases from V and 4 from J, leaving 10 bases between them.